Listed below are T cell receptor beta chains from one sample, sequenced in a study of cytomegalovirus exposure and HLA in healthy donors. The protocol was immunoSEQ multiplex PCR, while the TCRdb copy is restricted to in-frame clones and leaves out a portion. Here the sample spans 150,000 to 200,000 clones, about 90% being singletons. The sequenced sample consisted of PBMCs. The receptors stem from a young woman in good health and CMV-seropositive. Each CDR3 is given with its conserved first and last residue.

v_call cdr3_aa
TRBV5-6 CASSTQGVAREKLFF
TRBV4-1 CASSQVFEGRSTEAFF
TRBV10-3 CAISEYRGENTEAFF
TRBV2 CASSEAPPLGGMVADTQYF
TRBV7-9 CASSLVLTGEQFF
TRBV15 CATSREDLSGSYADTQYF
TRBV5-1 CASSSNTGTAGEKLFF
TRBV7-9 CASGLAGNTGELFF
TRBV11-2 CASSLTRTGARGDTEAFF
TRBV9 CASSATMGLEKLFF
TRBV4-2 CASSPSTASATEAFF
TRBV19 CASSSPGTSGSLDTQYF
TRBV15 CATSPGTSSALFF
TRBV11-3 CASSSNIAGGTQYF
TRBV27 CASRPLDSFNQPQHF
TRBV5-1 CASSIRTGGFEQYF
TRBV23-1 CASSRRGWGTRAEQYF
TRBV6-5 CASRGETHTEAFF
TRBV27 CASSLMGASSTDTQYF
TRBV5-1 CASSPGTVQETQYF
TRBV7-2 CASSLEAGGRDTQYF
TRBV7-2 CASSPHRDRRHF
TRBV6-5 CASSYEGGTEAFF
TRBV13 CASSNPGTGANTGELFF
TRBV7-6 CASSLAPSGSYEQYF
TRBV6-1 CASSGDRQGSYEQYF
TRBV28 CASSLQPRYEQYF
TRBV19 CASSITGQVLNIQYF
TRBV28 CASMGEGPDTQYF
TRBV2 CASSTGGGGNEQFF
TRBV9 CASSVGREPYNEQFF
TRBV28 CASRPSGSRLDTQYF
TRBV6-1 CASPKGVGAYYEQYF
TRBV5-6 CASSSTVRTGGISSYGYTF
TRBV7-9 CASSASGGNEKLFF
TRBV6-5 CASSAGPIYNEQFF
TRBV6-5 CASSYQGVGGKGYTF
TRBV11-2 CASSALFYQGTQYF
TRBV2 CASSENYNPYNEQFF
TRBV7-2 CASSSATSATYEQYF
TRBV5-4 CASSLWGQDSPLHF
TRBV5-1 CASSWMTGTGYEQYF
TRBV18 CASSPFGGQETQYF
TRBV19 CASSILRDRALTGELFF
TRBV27 CASSSPGLAGGRGDNEQFF
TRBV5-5 CASSPLGTGVYSNQPQHF
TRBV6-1 CASSESGTGRTEAFF
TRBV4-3 CASSQEWRGETQYF
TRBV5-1 CASSGRGKLFF